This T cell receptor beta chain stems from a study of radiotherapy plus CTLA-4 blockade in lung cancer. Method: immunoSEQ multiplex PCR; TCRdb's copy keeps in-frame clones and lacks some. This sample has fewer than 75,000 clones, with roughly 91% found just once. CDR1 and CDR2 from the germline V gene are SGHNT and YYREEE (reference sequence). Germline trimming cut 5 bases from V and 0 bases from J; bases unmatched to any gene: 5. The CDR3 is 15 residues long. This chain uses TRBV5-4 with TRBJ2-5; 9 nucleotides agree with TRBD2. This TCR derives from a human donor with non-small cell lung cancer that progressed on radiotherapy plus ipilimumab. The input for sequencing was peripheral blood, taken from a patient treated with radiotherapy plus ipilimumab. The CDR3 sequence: CASSTASGNQETQYF. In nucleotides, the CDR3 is TGTGCCAGCAGTACTGCTAGCGGGAACCAAGAGACCCAGTACTTC.